This TCR beta chain is drawn from a study of Graves' ophthalmopathy and Graves' hyperthyroidism (dated by TCRdb to 2017 to 2018). Background on the whole study: Peripheral blood was collected before any treatment was given, at the time of initial diagnosis. To tell Graves' ophthalmopathy apart from Graves' hyperthyroidism, and to predict which patients would progress to ophthalmopathy, the study relied on TCR beta repertoire signatures. In total, some 140 blood samples were TCR-sequenced: around 42 ophthalmopathy, over 70 hyperthyroidism and some 17 hyperthyroidism-to-ophthalmopathy patients. To explore V-J signatures that distinguish ophthalmopathy from hyperthyroidism, a discovery set of 95 to 100 patients was enrolled, made up of 43 with ophthalmopathy and 55 to 65 with stable hyperthyroidism. The independent validation cohort included approximately 19 hyperthyroidism patients plus 17 patients who later progressed from hyperthyroidism to ophthalmopathy. T-cell repertoires of thyroid tissue and blood were compared in 5 or 6 hyperthyroidism patients. Following sampling, methimazole starting at 30 mg daily was administered to hyperthyroidism patients, and high-dose intravenous methylprednisolone was administered to ophthalmopathy patients. Study-wide findings and limitations: Most expanded thyroid clonotypes with a frequency above 0.001 also appeared in blood, which suggests that blood repertoires may reflect the immune response in the thyroid. In cross-validation, the 13-signature model distinguished ophthalmopathy from stable hyperthyroidism with 85% to 90% sensitivity and nearly 82% specificity, and in the test set the corresponding values were roughly 78% and 74%. Sample size was not predetermined statistically, and investigators were not blinded to group allocation. In validation, the model predicted ophthalmopathy progression with 70.59% sensitivity and around 72% specificity; about a dozen predicted patients were CT-confirmed with GO in a median of approximately 6.5 months.

For repertoire sequencing, the TCR beta CDR3 regions were amplified from RNA transcripts. The first round was an RT-PCR using HTBI primers with the Qiagen OneStep RT-PCR kit, and this first round was followed by a second-round multiplex PCR, then size selection and purification. The libraries underwent paired-end sequencing with 100 bp reads on an Illumina HiSeq2000. Per the original workflow: SOAPnuke was used to process the reads, removing any read that contained adapters or uncalled bases, had a mean Phred below 15, or lacked an exact match to the constant primer or identifier. COPE v1.2.5 was used to merge high-quality paired reads. Each unique nucleotide sequence was defined as a clonotype, and clonotypes were aligned to IMGT TRB V, D and J references with MiTCR v1.1. Only V-J combinations with frequency above 0.0001 were analysed, covering approximately 99% of repertoires. For each V-J combination, a TCR clonal expansion and chaos score was defined as F50 clonal expansion divided by the chaos observed in the TCRdist matrix. Welch's t-statistics and random forest were used to reduce features to about a dozen V-J combinations, which were fed into a naive Bayes classifier. The Morisita-Horn index was used to measure how similar the thyroid and blood repertoires were. TCRdb took the public reads, trimmed them with fastp at Q25, ran MiXCR for clone calling and kept in-frame beta chains. Identical CDR3 proteins give one entry, which carries the most common genes and DNA. TCRdb assigned the V and J calls; the authors' analysis was not used. The sample includes under 400,000 distinct CDR3 sequences, with roughly 15% observed a single time. About 12% of the sample is in the top ten clones.

Reading from cysteine to phenylalanine, the CDR3 counts 14 amino acids. Only CDR3 DNA remains: 42 bases, in frame from the first base. V gives up 4 bases and J gives up 4 bases, and the segment between their germline ends measures 15 bases. The germline V gene sets CDR1 to SGHRS and CDR2 to YFSETQ. In its sample, this clonotype was seen many times. Its binding antigen is unknown. Within one base of it there is no much larger clone, and no base qualities were kept. Ophthalmopathy patients had moderately to severely active disease, Clinical Activity Score of at least 3, NOSPECS grade of at least 4, and disease duration under 3 months. Patients were excluded if they had other autoimmune diseases, uncontrolled infections, pregnancy or lactation. Diagnosis relied on clinical symptoms, serum thyroxine, TRAb, thyroid ultrasound and orbital computed tomography. Ficoll-Paque density gradient centrifugation was used to isolate PBMCs from 8 to 10 ml of fresh peripheral blood. Total RNA was extracted with Trizol reagent and quality-checked on an Agilent 2100 Bioanalyzer.

The chain joins TRBV5-1 to TRBJ2-7, with the D call perhaps TRBD1 or TRBD2, as 8 bases match in each case. The sample taken for sequencing was peripheral blood. This sequence originates from an adult man with Graves' ophthalmopathy. CDR3 sequence: CASSGQGLGYEQYF. The DNA is as follows: TGCGCCAGCAGCGGACAGGGACTAGGGTACGAGCAGTACTTC.